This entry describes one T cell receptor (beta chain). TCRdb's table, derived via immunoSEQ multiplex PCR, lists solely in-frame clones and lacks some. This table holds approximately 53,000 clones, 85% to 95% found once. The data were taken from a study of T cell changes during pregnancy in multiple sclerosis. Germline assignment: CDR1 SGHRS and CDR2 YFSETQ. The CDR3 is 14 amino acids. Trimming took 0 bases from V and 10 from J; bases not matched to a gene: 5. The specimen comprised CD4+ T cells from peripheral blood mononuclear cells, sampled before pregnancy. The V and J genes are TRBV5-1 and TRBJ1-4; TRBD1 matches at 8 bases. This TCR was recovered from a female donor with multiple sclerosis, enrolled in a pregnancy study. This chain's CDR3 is CASSLVGQGGKLFF. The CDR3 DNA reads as TGCGCCAGCAGCTTGGTTGGACAGGGAGGAAAACTGTTTTTT.